These 16 T cell receptor beta chains came from one sample sequenced in a study of cytotoxic CD8 clonotypes in ibrutinib-treated CLL. Sequenced by immunoSEQ multiplex PCR; TCRdb stores in-frame clones only, minus some. Here the sample spans 110,000 to 150,000 clones, 70% to 80% being singletons. Source: PBMCs, taken after 24 months of ibrutinib treatment. Source of these receptors: a human donor with chronic lymphocytic leukemia.

The chain recombines TRBV15 with TRBJ1-4; D gene unclear. Germline V gene sequence: CDR1 LNHNV, CDR2 YYDKDF (reference sequence). This CDR3 has 16 amino acids. Trimming cost V 1 base and J 7 bases, with 16 bases left between them. Here the CDR3 reads CATSRGVGAVGEKLFF. The CDR3 coding sequence is TGTGCCACCAGCAGAGGGGTGGGAGCGGTTGGTGAAAAACTGTTTTTT.

The chain is built from TRBV5-1 and TRBJ2-3, with TRBD2 identical over 14 bases. Looked up from germline, CDR1 is SGHRS and CDR2 is YFSETQ. V lost 5 bases and J lost 3; bases outside the gene matches: 8. The CDR3 extends over 17 amino acids. CDR3: CASRSGTSGRGTDTQYF. The CDR3 DNA reads TGCGCCAGCAGGTCCGGGACTAGCGGGAGAGGGACAGATACGCAGTATTTT.

Within the sample, this clone is medium-sized. The rearrangement joins TRBV27 to TRBJ2-7, with D possibly TRBD2 on 7 matching bases. Trimming took off 4 bases at V and 7 bases at J, with 20 bases between the two ends. The CDR3 spans 15 residues. In germline, CDR1 is MNHEY, CDR2 SMNVEV (reference sequence). This CDR3 reads CASSWGGPAQGEQYF. CDR3 in DNA: TGTGCCAGCAGTTGGGGGGGACCCGCGCAGGGGGAGCAGTACTTC.

This CDR3 reads CASSLWVPRGDTGELFF. Here the CDR3 DNA reads TGTGCCAGCAGTTTATGGGTTCCCAGAGGCGACACCGGGGAGCTGTTTTTT. The chain recombines TRBV28 with TRBJ2-2; no definite D call. The germline V and J ends were trimmed by 0 bases and 3 bases, with 14 bases remaining between them. The CDR3 consists of 17 residues. Germline V gene lookup returns CDR1 MDHEN and CDR2 SYDVKM.

This sequence joins TRBV18 and TRBJ1-1; unclear D gene. CDR1 and CDR2 from the germline V gene are KGHSH and LQKENI. The CDR3 runs to 13 residues. V lost 2 bases to trimming and J lost 0 bases, with 4 bases between them. CDR3 in amino acids: CASSPGVNTEAFF. The DNA of the CDR3 is TGTGCCAGCTCACCAGGGGTGAACACTGAAGCTTTCTTT.

The chain is built from TRBV18 and TRBJ2-5; 7 bases align to TRBD2. Germline CDR1 is KGHSH and CDR2 is LQKENI. V shed 0 bases, J shed 5 bases, and the junction held 3 bases outside the gene matches. There are 14 residues in the CDR3. The DNA of the CDR3 is TGTGCCAGCTCACCACCGGGAGGGCGGGAGACCCAGTACTTC. Amino acid sequence: CASSPPGGRETQYF.

The DNA of the CDR3 is TGTGCCAGCAGGGGACACCATAGCACAGATACGCAGTATTTT. It yields the protein CASRGHHSTDTQYF. The genes are TRBV2 and TRBJ2-3; D possibly corresponds to TRBD1 (6 bases). The length of the CDR3 is 14 residues. The V end lost 6 bases, the J end lost 0 bases, and 10 bases lay between the germline ends. Germline V CDR1 and CDR2: SNHLY, FYNNEI.

The chain links TRBV6-1 to TRBJ2-5, with a possible D match to TRBD2 (6 bases). CDR1 is MNHNS, CDR2 SASEGT, per germline. Trimming cost V 3 bases and J 5 bases, with 16 bases left between them. The CDR3 is 15 residues long. CDR3: CASSEGTGEVETQYF. CDR3 DNA: TGTGCCAGCAGTGAGGGCACCGGGGAGGTGGAGACCCAGTACTTC.

In its sample, this clone was seen once. CDR3 nucleotide sequence: TGTGCCAGCTCGGCAGTGCGGGGCACTGAAGCTTTCTTT. Protein: CASSAVRGTEAFF. The chain carries TRBV18 and TRBJ1-1; D unresolved. V was cut by 6 bases and J by 4 bases, with 12 bases left in between. Germline V gene lookup returns CDR1 KGHSH and CDR2 LQKENI. This CDR3 is built from 13 residues.

CDR3 sequence reads: CASSLTVEETQYF. As DNA, the CDR3 is TGTGCCAGCAGCTTAACGGTCGAGGAGACCCAGTACTTC. V and J are TRBV7-3 and TRBJ2-5, with D uncertain. V dropped 0 bases and J dropped 5 bases, with 7 bases sitting between them. The CDR3 loop spans 13 amino acids. Germline V gene data show CDR1 as SGHTA and CDR2 as FQGTGA.

This clone was seen more than once but under ten times. Given a much more abundant clone one base away, this may be a read error. The chain employs TRBV9 and TRBJ2-2; either TRBD1 or TRBD2 may supply D (5 bases each). The CDR3 sequence is 15 residues long. The V gene lost 4 bases and the J gene lost 2 bases, with 12 bases spanning the gap. The germline V gene has CDR1 SGDLS and CDR2 YYNGEE. Here the CDR3 reads CASSPGTANTGELFF. As DNA, the CDR3 is TGTGCCAGCAGCCCCGGGACGGCAAACACCGGGGAGCTGTTTTTT.

This clone was detected ten times or more. The rearrangement uses TRBV7-9 and TRBJ1-4; D might be TRBD1 (5 bases). The CDR3 totals 14 residues. Germline V lookup: CDR1 SEHNR, CDR2 FQNEAQ (reference sequence). V was shortened by 6 bases and J by 8 bases, with 16 bases between the two germline ends. CDR3 DNA sequence: TGTGCCAGCAGACTCAGGGATGGGGAGGAAAAACTGTTTTTT. Protein sequence: CASRLRDGEEKLFF.

The rearrangement joins TRBV7-3 to TRBJ2-1, with TRBD2 matching 11 bases. The CDR3 extends over 17 amino acids. V gave up 5 bases and J gave up 9 bases; unmatched junction bases: 15. Germline V gene data show CDR1 as SGHTA and CDR2 as FQGTGA. This CDR3 reads CASSPRSLAGVTGEQFF. CDR3 nucleotides: TGTGCCAGCAGCCCTCGCTCACTAGCGGGAGTTACCGGTGAGCAGTTCTTC.

V is TRBV5-1 and J is TRBJ2-7, with 8 bases fitting TRBD1. The CDR3 spans 14 residues. J gave up 6 bases and V 4 bases, and 9 bases lay outside the gene matches. CDR1 and CDR2 (germline): SGHRS, YFSETQ. The CDR3 DNA follows: TGCGCCAGCAGCCCGCAAGACAGGGGTGGCGAGCAGTACTTC. It translates to CASSPQDRGGEQYF. Combining the CDR3 with reference TRBV5-1 and TRBJ2-7 gives the whole variable domain KAGVTQTPRYLIKTRGQQVTLSCSPISGHRSVSWYQQTPGQGLQFLFEYFSETQRNKGNFPGRFSGRQFSNSRSEMNVSTLELGDSALYLCASSPQDRGGEQYFGPGTRLTVT.

This clone turned up a few times. V and J are TRBV7-9 and TRBJ1-2, with D possibly being TRBD1 (6 bases). Trimming cost V 5 bases and J 7 bases, with 14 bases left between them. CDR1 is SEHNR and CDR2 is FQNEAQ in the germline V gene (reference sequence). The CDR3 has 13 residues. The chain's CDR3 is CASSQGRGFGYTF. CDR3 nucleotides: TGTGCCAGCAGCCAGGGGCGGGGGTTTGGCTACACCTTC.

The V gene is TRBV7-9, the J gene TRBJ2-2; D call uncertain. V gave up 3 bases and J gave up 2 bases, with 10 bases separating them. Germline lookup yields CDR1 SEHNR and CDR2 FQNEAQ (reference sequence). The CDR3 covers 15 residues. CDR3 loop: CASSFLGHNTGELFF. The CDR3 DNA reads TGTGCCAGCAGCTTCCTAGGGCACAACACCGGGGAGCTGTTTTTT.